Listed below are T cell receptor beta chains from one sample, sequenced in a study of response to subunit inactivated influenza vaccine. TCRdb redid the calling of the RT-PCR reads with MiXCR, one entry per CDR3 protein. Here the sample spans approximately 700,000 distinct CDR3 sequences, 15% to 18% being singletons. Sequencing used PBMCs from blood, obtained approximately 13 days after vaccination. Receptors were obtained from a man between 50 and 59 years old who received an inactivated influenza vaccine. Each CDR3 is given with its conserved first and last residue. A D gene is named only where the DNA matches it firmly. Expanded clones are given a class, and other clones once, few, many or no size at all.

size: few
V: TRBV6-2/TRBV6-3
length: 17
J: TRBJ2-1
D: TRBD2
CDR3: CASSYSFLLAGANEQFF

size: NA
V: TRBV18
length: 16
J: TRBJ2-2
D: TRBD1
CDR3: CASSPLWTGATGELFF

size: few
V: TRBV7-3
length: 15
J: TRBJ2-3
D: NA
CDR3: CASSLTGIDTDTQYF

size: NA
V: TRBV6-1
length: 14
J: TRBJ2-7
D: TRBD1
CDR3: CASSENGQGALEYF

size: NA
V: TRBV7-2
length: 15
J: TRBJ2-3
D: NA
CDR3: CASVFGGSRGYTQYF

size: NA
V: TRBV5-4
length: 15
J: TRBJ2-1
D: NA
CDR3: CASSLTGIGDNEQFF

size: NA
V: TRBV4-2
length: 15
J: TRBJ2-7
D: NA
CDR3: CASSQDDQGGYEQYF

size: few
V: TRBV2
length: 14
J: TRBJ2-7
D: TRBD1
CDR3: CAIATGTEPYEQYF

size: NA
V: TRBV20-1
length: 15
J: TRBJ2-3
D: TRBD2
CDR3: CSAQTSGGATDTQYF

size: NA
V: TRBV5-1
length: 18
J: TRBJ1-6
D: TRBD1
CDR3: CASSTGQAPSSYNSPLHF

size: NA
V: TRBV15
length: 14
J: TRBJ2-7
D: NA
CDR3: CATSRLLGAYEQYF

size: NA
V: TRBV7-2
length: 14
J: TRBJ2-7
D: NA
CDR3: CASSPQTSIYEQYF

size: many
V: TRBV5-1
length: 14
J: TRBJ2-3
D: NA
CDR3: CASSLERSTDTQYF

size: NA
V: TRBV6-1
length: 15
J: TRBJ2-2
D: TRBD1
CDR3: CASSEEAGGTGELFF

size: NA
V: TRBV6-1
length: 13
J: TRBJ2-5
D: TRBD1
CDR3: CASSQTGQETQYF

size: few
V: TRBV7-9
length: 14
J: TRBJ2-3
D: NA
CDR3: CASSQGWDTDTQYF

size: few
V: TRBV12-3/TRBV12-4
length: 15
J: TRBJ2-3
D: NA
CDR3: CASSLARRGTDTQYF

size: many
V: TRBV5-1
length: 14
J: TRBJ2-7
D: NA
CDR3: CASRPIPETYEQYF

size: few
V: TRBV2
length: 18
J: TRBJ2-7
D: TRBD2
CDR3: CASSAGLAGGWVSYEQYF

size: few
V: TRBV29-1
length: 20
J: TRBJ2-3
D: TRBD2
CDR3: CSVEDRTSGRALRRTDTQYF

size: NA
V: TRBV27
length: 16
J: TRBJ1-2
D: TRBD1
CDR3: CASTHSTGTGIRGYTF

size: many
V: TRBV28
length: 17
J: TRBJ1-6
D: NA
CDR3: CASSLVGAWENNSPLHF

size: few
V: TRBV24-1
length: 17
J: TRBJ2-1
D: TRBD2
CDR3: CATSDTSGGASYNEQFF

size: NA
V: TRBV27
length: 17
J: TRBJ2-5
D: TRBD2
CDR3: CASSYVGLAGGRETQYF

size: few
V: TRBV12-3/TRBV12-4
length: 13
J: TRBJ2-7
D: NA
CDR3: CASSSPGGHEQYF

size: many
V: TRBV28
length: 12
J: TRBJ2-5
D: NA
CDR3: CASQGPGETQYF

size: NA
V: TRBV20-1
length: 11
J: TRBJ2-5
D: NA
CDR3: CSASLIDTQYF

size: few
V: TRBV14
length: 17
J: TRBJ1-1
D: TRBD1
CDR3: CASSQVGAGGPNTEAFF

size: many
V: TRBV6-5
length: 13
J: TRBJ2-7
D: TRBD2
CDR3: CASSYSAQRGQYF

size: NA
V: TRBV5-1
length: 15
J: TRBJ2-2
D: NA
CDR3: CASSLDGGNTGELFF

size: NA
V: TRBV11-2
length: 14
J: TRBJ2-7
D: TRBD1
CDR3: CASSANRGVYEQYF

size: few
V: TRBV20-1
length: 12
J: TRBJ2-5
D: NA
CDR3: CSAGQHGETQYF

size: NA
V: TRBV11-2
length: 14
J: TRBJ2-5
D: NA
CDR3: CASSPPGRGETQYF

size: NA
V: TRBV2
length: 13
J: TRBJ2-3
D: NA
CDR3: CASSAPAVDTQYF

size: NA
V: TRBV20-1
length: 13
J: TRBJ1-1
D: NA
CDR3: CSARPRGGTEAFF

size: NA
V: TRBV15
length: 16
J: TRBJ2-3
D: TRBD2
CDR3: CATSRDLAGGGDTQYF

size: few
V: TRBV4-2
length: 15
J: TRBJ2-1
D: TRBD2
CDR3: CASSQEAGAYNEQFF

size: few
V: TRBV4-1
length: 14
J: TRBJ1-5
D: NA
CDR3: CASSQGPLGQPQHF

size: NA
V: TRBV7-2
length: 14
J: TRBJ2-3
D: NA
CDR3: CASSLDSVRDTQYF

size: once
V: TRBV12-3/TRBV12-4
length: 14
J: TRBJ2-5
D: NA
CDR3: CASSFPGPHETQYF

size: few
V: TRBV9
length: 14
J: TRBJ2-5
D: NA
CDR3: CASSVGPVQETQYF

size: few
V: TRBV11-2
length: 13
J: TRBJ1-1
D: NA
CDR3: CASRPTGRTEAFF

size: NA
V: TRBV6-1
length: 15
J: TRBJ2-2
D: TRBD1
CDR3: CASNRDRGRPGELFF

size: many
V: TRBV28
length: 17
J: TRBJ2-1
D: TRBD2
CDR3: CASSLEPGGSSYNEQFF

size: NA
V: TRBV5-1
length: 15
J: TRBJ2-3
D: NA
CDR3: CASSLGQEGTDTQYF

size: few
V: TRBV12-3/TRBV12-4
length: 14
J: TRBJ2-2
D: NA
CDR3: CASSPEGHTGELFF

size: few
V: TRBV9
length: 14
J: TRBJ2-1
D: NA
CDR3: CASSAAWGANEQFF

size: NA
V: TRBV28
length: 15
J: TRBJ2-7
D: TRBD1
CDR3: CASSYSQGARSEQYF

size: few
V: TRBV20-1
length: 14
J: TRBJ2-1
D: TRBD2
CDR3: CSAVSGGASNEQFF

size: NA
V: TRBV20-1
length: 15
J: TRBJ2-3
D: NA
CDR3: CSGRGAAGSVNTQYF

size: NA
V: TRBV14
length: 16
J: TRBJ2-1
D: TRBD2
CDR3: CASSQGSLADYNEQFF

size: NA
V: TRBV2
length: 13
J: TRBJ2-5
D: TRBD2
CDR3: CASSEVREGTQYF

size: NA
V: TRBV3-1
length: 15
J: TRBJ2-7
D: NA
CDR3: CASSQDGGLRYEQYF

size: NA
V: TRBV27
length: 13
J: TRBJ1-2
D: NA
CDR3: CASSIAGAPSYTF

size: NA
V: TRBV3-1
length: 14
J: TRBJ2-5
D: NA
CDR3: CASRVEGTEETQYF

size: many
V: TRBV24-1
length: 13
J: TRBJ2-7
D: TRBD1
CDR3: CATNRTGVYEQYF

size: many
V: TRBV9
length: 16
J: TRBJ2-1
D: NA
CDR3: CASSAPTGVSNNEQFF